What follows describes a single T cell receptor (beta chain). PCR involved 60 Vbeta and 13 Jbeta primers. The protocol was immunoSEQ multiplex PCR, while the TCRdb copy is restricted to in-frame clones and leaves out a portion. The sample has 100,000 to 150,000 clones; over 80% are singletons. The sample is drawn from a study of cytomegalovirus exposure and HLA in healthy donors. The CDR3 contains 15 residues. The V gene's germline CDR1 is MNHEY and CDR2 SVGAGI. V was cut by 6 bases and J by 1 base, with 16 bases left in between. What was sequenced was PBMCs. The V and J genes are TRBV6-5 and TRBJ2-7; a possible D gene is TRBD2 (5 bases). This receptor was identified in a man aged 18 to 30 in good health and CMV-seropositive. CDR3 sequence reads: CASRFGLNPSYEQYF. Here the CDR3 DNA reads TGTGCCAGCAGATTCGGACTGAACCCTTCCTACGAGCAGTACTTC.